The source of this T cell receptor (beta chain) is a study of T cells expressing NK-cell markers. Study at large: There were seven HCMV-seropositive donors and one seronegative donor among the eight sequenced.

TCRdb reanalyzed the 5' RACE reads and collapses them to one entry per CDR3 protein, without DNA. Its table records a few hundred thousand distinct CDR3 sequences. There are 15 residues in the CDR3. The germline V gene encodes CDR1 KGHSH and CDR2 LQKENI. The clonotype originates from a man aged 18 to 69 in good health. The chain has TRBV18 and TRBJ1-1; TCRdb picks TRBD1, but there is no DNA to check that call. Sequenced material: blood T cells: a sorted CD56 or NKG2C T cell subset, CD4+ or CD8+ T cells, or bulk PBMC T cells (not recorded which). Here the CDR3 reads CASRTTGSRNTEAFF.